The TCR beta chain described here comes from a study of T cell responses to AZD1222 COVID-19 vaccine. Study conclusions and caveats: Spike regions recognized by vaccine-associated CD4 TCRs spanned the protein, led by 160-218 and 743-854. It was only a handful of AZD1222 recipients who were seropositive at baseline. Most donors were white British and more were female, and clonal diversity was possibly underestimated.

Some clones are missing from TCRdb's copy, which holds only in-frame ones; the method was immunoSEQ multiplex PCR. The table includes roughly 180,000 clones, 75% to 90% detected once. The CDR3 has 11 residues. Germline CDR1 SGHAT, CDR2 FQNNGV. Between the trimmed V and J ends, which lost 5 bases and 10 bases, there was a span of 9 bases. Note on this clone: What it binds is unknown.

This specimen was peripheral blood, taken on day 0 of MenACWY control vaccination. This sequence was found in an adult in good health. The rearrangement joins TRBV11-2 to TRBJ2-1; D remains ambiguous. The CDR3: CASSPWREQFF. The DNA for the CDR3 is TGTGCCAGCAGCCCCTGGCGGGAGCAGTTCTTC.